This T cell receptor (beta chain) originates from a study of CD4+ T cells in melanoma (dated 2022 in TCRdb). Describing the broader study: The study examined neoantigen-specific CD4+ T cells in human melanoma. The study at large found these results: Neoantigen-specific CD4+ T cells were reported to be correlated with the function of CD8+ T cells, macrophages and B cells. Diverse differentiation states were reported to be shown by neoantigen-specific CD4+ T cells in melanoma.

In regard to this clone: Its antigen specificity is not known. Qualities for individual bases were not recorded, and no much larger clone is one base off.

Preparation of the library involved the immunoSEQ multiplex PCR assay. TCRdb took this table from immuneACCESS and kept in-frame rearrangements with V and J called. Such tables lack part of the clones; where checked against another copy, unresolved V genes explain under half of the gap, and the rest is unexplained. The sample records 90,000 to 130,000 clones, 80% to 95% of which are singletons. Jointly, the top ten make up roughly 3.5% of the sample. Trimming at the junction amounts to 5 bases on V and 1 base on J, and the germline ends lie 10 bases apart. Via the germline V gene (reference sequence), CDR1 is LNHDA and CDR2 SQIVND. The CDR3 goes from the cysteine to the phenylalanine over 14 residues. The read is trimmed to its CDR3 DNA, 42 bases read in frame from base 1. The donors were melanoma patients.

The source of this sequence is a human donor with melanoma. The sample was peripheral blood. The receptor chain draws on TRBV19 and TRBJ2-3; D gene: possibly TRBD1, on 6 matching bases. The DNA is TGTGCCAGTAGTCCCGGACAGCGCACAGATACGCAGTATTTT. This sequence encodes CASSPGQRTDTQYF.